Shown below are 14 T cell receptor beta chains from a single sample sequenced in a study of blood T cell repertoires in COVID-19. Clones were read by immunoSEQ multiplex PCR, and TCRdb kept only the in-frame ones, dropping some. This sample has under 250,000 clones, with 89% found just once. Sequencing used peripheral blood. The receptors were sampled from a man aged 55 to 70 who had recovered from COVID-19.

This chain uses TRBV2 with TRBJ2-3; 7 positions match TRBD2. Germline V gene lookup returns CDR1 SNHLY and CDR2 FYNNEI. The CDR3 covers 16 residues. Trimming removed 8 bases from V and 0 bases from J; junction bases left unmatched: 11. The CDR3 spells CASHWPGLSSTDTQYF. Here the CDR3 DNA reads TGTGCCAGCCACTGGCCGGGACTATCTAGCACAGATACGCAGTATTTT.

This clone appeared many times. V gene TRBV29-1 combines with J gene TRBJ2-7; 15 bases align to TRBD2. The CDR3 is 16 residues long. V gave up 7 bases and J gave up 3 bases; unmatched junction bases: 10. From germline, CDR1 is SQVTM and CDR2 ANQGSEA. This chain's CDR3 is CSARTSGRGNVYEQYF. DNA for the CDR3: TGCAGCGCAAGGACTAGCGGGAGGGGGAATGTCTACGAGCAGTACTTC.

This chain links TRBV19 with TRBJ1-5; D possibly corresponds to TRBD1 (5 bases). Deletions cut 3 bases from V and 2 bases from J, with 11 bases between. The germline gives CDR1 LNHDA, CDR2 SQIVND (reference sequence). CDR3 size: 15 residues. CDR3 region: CASSMMWGGNQPQHF. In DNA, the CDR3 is TGTGCCAGTAGTATGATGTGGGGCGGCAATCAGCCCCAGCATTTT. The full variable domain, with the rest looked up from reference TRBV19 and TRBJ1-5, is DGGITQSPKYLFRKEGQNVTLSCEQNLNHDAMYWYRQDPGQGLRLIYYSQIVNDFQKGDIAEGYSVSREKKESFPLTVTSAQKNPTAFYLCASSMMWGGNQPQHFGDGTRLSIL.

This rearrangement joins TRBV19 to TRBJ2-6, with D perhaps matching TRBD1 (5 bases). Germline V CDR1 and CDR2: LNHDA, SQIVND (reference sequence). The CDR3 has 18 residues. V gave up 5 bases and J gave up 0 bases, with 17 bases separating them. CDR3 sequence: CASSARGLGNSGANVLTF. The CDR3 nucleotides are TGTGCCAGTAGTGCTAGGGGATTAGGTAACTCTGGGGCCAACGTCCTGACTTTC. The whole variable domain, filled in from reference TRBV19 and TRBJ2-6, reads DGGITQSPKYLFRKEGQNVTLSCEQNLNHDAMYWYRQDPGQGLRLIYYSQIVNDFQKGDIAEGYSVSREKKESFPLTVTSAQKNPTAFYLCASSARGLGNSGANVLTFGAGSRLTVL.

The CDR3 DNA reads as TGCAGTGCTAGTGCCGGGACAGGGGCTCTCTACAATGAGCAGTTCTTC. It is translated as CSASAGTGALYNEQFF. This chain links TRBV20-1 with TRBJ2-1; 10 bases agree with TRBD1. The CDR3 has 16 amino acids. CDR1 DFQATT and CDR2 SNEGSKA come from the germline V gene (reference sequence). With V trimmed by 3 bases and J by 3 bases, 8 bases remained unmatched.

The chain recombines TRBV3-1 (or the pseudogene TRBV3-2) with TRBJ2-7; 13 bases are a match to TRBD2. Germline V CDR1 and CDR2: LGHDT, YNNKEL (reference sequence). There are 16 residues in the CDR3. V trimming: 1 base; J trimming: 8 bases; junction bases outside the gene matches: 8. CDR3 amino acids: CASSQAVGLAGVKQYF. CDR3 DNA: TGTGCCAGCAGCCAAGCGGTAGGACTAGCGGGGGTAAAGCAGTACTTC.

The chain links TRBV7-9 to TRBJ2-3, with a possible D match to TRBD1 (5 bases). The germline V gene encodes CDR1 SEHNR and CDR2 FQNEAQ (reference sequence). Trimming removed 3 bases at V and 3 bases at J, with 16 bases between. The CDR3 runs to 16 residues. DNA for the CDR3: TGTGCCAGCAGCTTGATGAGGCAGGGTGGGACAGATACGCAGTATTTT. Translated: CASSLMRQGGTDTQYF.

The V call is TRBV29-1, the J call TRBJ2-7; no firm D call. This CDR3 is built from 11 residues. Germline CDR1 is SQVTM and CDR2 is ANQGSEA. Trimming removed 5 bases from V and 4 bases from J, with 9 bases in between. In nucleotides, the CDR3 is TGCAGCGTTATACGGAGATACGAGCAGTACTTC. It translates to CSVIRRYEQYF.

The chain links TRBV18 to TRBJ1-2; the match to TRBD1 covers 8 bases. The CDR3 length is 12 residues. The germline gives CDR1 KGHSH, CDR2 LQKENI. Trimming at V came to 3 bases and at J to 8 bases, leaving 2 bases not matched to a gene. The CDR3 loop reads CASSPQGAGYTF. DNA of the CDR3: TGTGCCAGCTCACCCCAGGGGGCAGGCTACACCTTC.

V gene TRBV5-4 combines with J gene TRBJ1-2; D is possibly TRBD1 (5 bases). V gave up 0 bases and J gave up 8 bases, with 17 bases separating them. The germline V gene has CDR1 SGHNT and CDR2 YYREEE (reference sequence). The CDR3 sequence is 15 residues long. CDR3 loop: CASSLAGTRGLGYTF. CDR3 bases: TGTGCCAGCAGCTTGGCCGGGACTAGGGGTCTGGGCTACACCTTC.

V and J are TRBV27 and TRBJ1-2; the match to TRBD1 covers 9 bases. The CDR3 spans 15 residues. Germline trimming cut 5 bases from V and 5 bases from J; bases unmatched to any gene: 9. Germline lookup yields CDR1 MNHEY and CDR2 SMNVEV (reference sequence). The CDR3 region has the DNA TGTGCCAGCAGTCCTCGGGACAGGGCGAGTTATGGCTACACCTTC. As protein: CASSPRDRASYGYTF.

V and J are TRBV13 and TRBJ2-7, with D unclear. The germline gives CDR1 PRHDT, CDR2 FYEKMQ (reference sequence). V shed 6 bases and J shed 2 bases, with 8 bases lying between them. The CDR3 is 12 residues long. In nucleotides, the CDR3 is TGTGCCAGCAGTTCGACTCCCTACGAGCAGTACTTC. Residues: CASSSTPYEQYF.

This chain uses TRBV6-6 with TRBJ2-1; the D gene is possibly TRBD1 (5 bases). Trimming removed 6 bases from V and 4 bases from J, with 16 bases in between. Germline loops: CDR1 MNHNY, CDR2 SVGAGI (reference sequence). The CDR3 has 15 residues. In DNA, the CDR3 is TGTGCCAGCAGATATGGGGCGTCTATATACAATGAGCAGTTCTTC. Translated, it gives CASRYGASIYNEQFF.

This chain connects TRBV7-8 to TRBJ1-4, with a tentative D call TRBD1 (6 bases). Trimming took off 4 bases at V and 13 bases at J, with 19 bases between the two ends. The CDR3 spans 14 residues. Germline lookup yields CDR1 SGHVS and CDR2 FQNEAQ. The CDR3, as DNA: TGTGCCAGCAGCTCGGGGGGGGGCCGCCAGAGACTGTTTTTT. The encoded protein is CASSSGGGRQRLFF.